This entry features one T cell receptor beta chain sequence. Its antigen is unknown. The CDR3 runs 12 residues. The V segment lost 5 bases and the J segment 9 bases; nucleotides outside the gene matches: 4. The germline V gene has CDR1 MDHEN and CDR2 SYDVKM. This entry belongs to a study of cytomegalovirus exposure and HLA in healthy donors. Points from the study as a whole: In an earlier analysis, productive rearrangement rates for most beta V segments clustered near 87% or 30%. Within a later analysis, the majority of CMV-associated TCR beta chains appeared HLA-restricted. Owing to their indistinguishability, certain V segments, notably TRBV6-2 and TRBV6-3, were excluded. There were 150 to 200 TCR beta chains listed as cytomegalovirus-associated.

In the PCR, 60 Vbeta and 13 Jbeta primers were used. Generated by immunoSEQ multiplex PCR, the TCRdb table keeps only in-frame clones and is missing some. In total, the table holds 68,000 or so clones. The clonotype was recovered from a boy between 10 and 17 years old in good health and CMV-seronegative. Sequenced: PBMCs. The chain combines TRBV28 with TRBJ1-2; TRBD1 matches 9 bases. In DNA, the CDR3 is TGTGCCAGCAGTGAGGACAGGGGAAGCTACACCTTC. As protein: CASSEDRGSYTF.